These 16 T cell receptor beta chains share one sample of origin, sequenced in a study of T-cell reconstitution after alpha-beta-depleted transplantation in children. Preparation of the TCRbeta library involved a method that used unique molecular identifiers. TCRdb independently ran MiXCR on the PCR reads; one entry per CDR3 protein. The sample includes some 390,000 distinct CDR3 sequences, about a fifth of them seen just once. The source was PBMCs from the stem cell graft donor, collected from the stem cell graft. The receptors here all came from a human donor who donated a stem cell graft to a child with acute myeloid leukemia.

The genes are TRBV7-9 and TRBJ2-1, with 12 bases aligning to TRBD2. J gave up 4 bases and V 5 bases, and 9 bases lay outside the gene matches. Germline V gene sequence: CDR1 SEHNR, CDR2 FQNEAQ (reference sequence). CDR3 length: 17 amino acids. CDR3 coding DNA: TGTGCCAGCAGCCCGCGACTAGCGGGAGAGGGGTACAATGAGCAGTTCTTC. It encodes CASSPRLAGEGYNEQFF.

In its sample, this clonotype was seen once. V is TRBV4-2 and J is TRBJ1-2, with 10 bases that match TRBD1. Germline V gene sequence: CDR1 LGHNA, CDR2 YNFKEQ. The CDR3 spans 13 residues. V gave up 5 bases and J gave up 7 bases; unmatched junction bases: 4. CDR3 in DNA: TGTGCCAGCAGCGCTGGACAGGGGGTTGGCTACACCTTC. The encoded protein is CASSAGQGVGYTF.

In this sample, this clonotype turned up a few times. The V and J genes are TRBV29-1 and TRBJ2-5; 7 bases fit TRBD2. The CDR3 consists of 13 residues. V lost 5 bases to trimming and J lost 5 bases; unmatched junction nucleotides: 8. CDR1 and CDR2 (germline): SQVTM, ANQGSEA. Written as DNA, the CDR3 is TGCAGCGTTAAGACTAGCCAGCGGGAGACCCAGTACTTC. It specifies CSVKTSQRETQYF.

As DNA, the CDR3 is TGCGCCAGCAGCCCTACCGCTAGCGGCAGCTCCTACGAGCAGTACTTC. Amino acid sequence: CASSPTASGSSYEQYF. This chain uses TRBV5-1 with TRBJ2-7, with 7 bases lining up with TRBD2. CDR1 and CDR2 from the germline V gene are SGHRS and YFSETQ. This CDR3 spans 16 amino acids. With V trimmed by 4 bases and J by 0 bases, 10 bases remained unmatched.

The J gene is TRBJ2-1, the V gene TRBV7-6; D call uncertain. V shed 1 base and J shed 7 bases, with 8 bases lying between them. CDR1 SGHVS and CDR2 FNYEAQ come from the germline V gene. The CDR3 consists of 13 residues. The CDR3 spells CASSLGVLNEQFF. In DNA form, the CDR3 reads TGTGCCAGCAGCTTAGGAGTCCTGAATGAGCAGTTCTTC. The entire variable domain, with the rest obtained from reference TRBV7-6 and TRBJ2-1, is as follows: GAGVSQSPRYKVTKRGQDVALRCDPISGHVSLYWYRQALGQGPEFLTYFNYEAQQDKSGLPNDRFSAERPEGSISTLTIQRTEQRDSAMYRCASSLGVLNEQFFGPGTRLTVL.

This clonotype came up a few times. The chain carries TRBV7-8 and TRBJ2-7; 7 bases are a match to TRBD1. The CDR3 extends over 13 amino acids. V dropped 1 base and J dropped 7; count of bases not matched to a gene: 4. Germline V lookup: CDR1 SGHVS, CDR2 FQNEAQ. CDR3 nucleotide sequence: TGTGCCAGCAGCTTAGACAGGGGTATTGAGCAGTACTTC. It encodes CASSLDRGIEQYF.

The genes are TRBV6-5 and TRBJ1-5, with D tentatively TRBD1 (5 bases). The CDR3 totals 15 residues. Germline lookup yields CDR1 MNHEY and CDR2 SVGAGI. The germline V and J ends were trimmed by 4 bases and 3 bases, with 13 bases remaining between them. The CDR3 DNA sequence: TGTGCCAGCAGTTCCGGGGGGAGGCCCAATCAGCCCCAGCATTTT. The encoded protein is CASSSGGRPNQPQHF.

V is TRBV3-1 and J is TRBJ2-1; unclear D gene. V shed 3 bases and J shed 2 bases, with 11 bases lying between them. CDR3 length: 15 amino acids. The germline V gene has CDR1 LGHDT and CDR2 YNNKEL (reference sequence). CDR3 coding DNA: TGTGCCAGCAGCCATTTCCCGGCCCCCTACAATGAGCAGTTCTTC. Translated: CASSHFPAPYNEQFF.

CDR3 in DNA: TGTGCCAGCAGCGCCGACCCACGGAAATTCTATGGCTACACCTTC. As protein: CASSADPRKFYGYTF. V gene TRBV9 combines with J gene TRBJ1-2; D is undetermined. The V and J ends lost 3 bases and 4 bases respectively, with 16 bases between them. In germline, CDR1 is SGDLS, CDR2 YYNGEE. The CDR3 extends over 15 amino acids.

The CDR3 loop reads CASTQDSGSGNIQYF. The CDR3 DNA is TGCGCCAGCACACAGGACAGTGGTTCGGGAAACATTCAGTACTTC. The chain is built from TRBV4-1 and TRBJ2-4; possibly TRBD1 for D (6 bases). Germline V gives CDR1 MGHRA, CDR2 YSYEKL. Trimming took 7 bases from V and 6 from J, leaving 19 bases between them. The length of the CDR3 is 15 residues.

This clonotype has ten or more counts. At one end, the junction sequence differs from germline, possibly due to a read error. The chain is built from TRBV29-1 and TRBJ2-1, with D possibly TRBD1 on 7 matching bases. The germline CDR1 and CDR2 sequences are SQVTM and ANQGSEA. The CDR3 covers 12 residues. The DNA of the CDR3 is TGTAGCGGAGTAGCGACAGGGAATGAGCAGTTCTTC. Its protein is CSGVATGNEQFF.

This clonotype was detected only a few times. The rearrangement uses TRBV20-1 and TRBJ2-1; 12 nucleotides match TRBD2. The V gene end was trimmed by 3 bases and the J gene end by 9 bases; junction bases not matched to a gene: 9. CDR3 length equals 15 residues. Germline CDR1 DFQATT, CDR2 SNEGSKA (reference sequence). The CDR3 nucleotides read TGCAGTGCTAGTCCGACTAGCGGGGGTTACGGTGAGCAGTTCTTC. It codes for CSASPTSGGYGEQFF.

The rearrangement uses TRBV29-1 and TRBJ2-1; 9 nucleotides agree with TRBD1. CDR1 and CDR2 from the germline V gene are SQVTM and ANQGSEA. V lost 3 bases and J lost 13; bases outside the gene matches: 10. The CDR3 is 13 residues long. CDR3 loop: CSVDGQGLARQFF. The CDR3 DNA is TGCAGCGTTGACGGACAGGGGTTAGCCAGACAGTTCTTC.

The gene calls are TRBV28 and TRBJ2-7; no clear D gene. The V end was cut by 2 bases, the J end by 5 bases, with 7 bases between. The germline V gene encodes CDR1 MDHEN and CDR2 SYDVKM. The CDR3 is made up of 12 amino acids. The CDR3: CASSLVRNEQYF. As DNA, the CDR3 is TGTGCCAGCAGTTTAGTTCGGAACGAGCAGTACTTC.

The rearrangement links TRBV9 to TRBJ2-1; 8 bases fit TRBD2. The length of the CDR3 is 14 residues. V was clipped by 4 bases and J by 5 bases; unmatched bases: 5. Germline assignment: CDR1 SGDLS and CDR2 YYNGEE. The CDR3 is CASSPGTRNNEQFF. Written as DNA, the CDR3 is TGTGCCAGCAGCCCTGGGACTAGAAACAATGAGCAGTTCTTC.

In its sample, this clonotype was seen many times. The rearrangement uses TRBV5-5 and TRBJ1-4, with 8 bases aligning to TRBD1. CDR1 SGHKS and CDR2 YYEKEE come from the germline V gene (reference sequence). The ends lost 1 base at V and 6 bases at J; junction bases unmatched: 5. The CDR3 loop spans 15 amino acids. The CDR3 nucleotides are TGTGCCAGCAGCTTGTCGCAGGGGGCGGATGAAAAACTGTTTTTT. Translation: CASSLSQGADEKLFF.